Included here is one TCR beta chain sequence, with context. Antigen: not known. These data come from a study of shared clonotypes between healthy human individuals. Whole-study context: CD4 naive and memory got three plates each, CD8 naive two, CD8 memory one. Study-level points and caveats: The diversity represented, both genetic and in exposure history, was limited by few donors.

V was trimmed by 5 bases and J by 0 bases, leaving 18 bases between them. This CDR3 has 17 residues. Looked up from germline, CDR1 is MNHEY and CDR2 is SMNVEV (reference sequence). Genomic DNA per cell subset filled all wells of several immunoSEQ plates. This table comes from immunoSEQ multiplex PCR, and its TCRdb copy is limited to in-frame clones, with some not included. The data hold about 1.1 million clones, with roughly 80% observed a single time. The sample was memory CD4+ T cells from PBMCs. Stated subset: CD45RA-negative fraction. The receptor comes from a man between 18 and 29 years old in good health. Some clones in this sample may be carry-over from other donors' samples. The chain has TRBV27 and TRBJ2-3, with TRBD2 as a possible D gene (5 bases). The CDR3 loop is CASSPVRLAVSTDTQYF. In nucleotides, the CDR3 is TGTGCCAGCAGTCCCGTGCGGCTAGCAGTAAGCACAGATACGCAGTATTTT.